The T cell receptor beta chain under discussion was sequenced for a study of CD8+ T cells in alopecia areata (dated by TCRdb to 2016 to 2018). About the investigation overall: Treated patients were enrolled in an open-label pilot trial of oral tofacitinib at 5 to 10 mg twice daily for moderate-to-severe alopecia areata. RNA came from the PAXgene miRNA kit for fixed scalp, the miRNeasy kit for PBMCs, and the RNeasy kit for mouse skin. Tofacitinib-treated patients had biopsies at baseline and at 4 and 24 weeks of treatment, with a later scalp biopsy in several patients. Human TCRbeta sequencing covered scalp tissue and sorted CD4+ and CD8+ peripheral blood T cells from patchy and totalis/universalis alopecia areata patients and healthy controls. Scalp clonality was compared across normal scalp (n=4), patchy alopecia areata scalp (n=8), and alopecia totalis/universalis scalp (n=8). Tofacitinib was given for 6 to 18 months, followed by 6 months of follow-up off drug to assess delayed response and recurrence. In treated patients, disease severity was measured using the SALT score, which gives the percentage of scalp surface area affected. In both human patients and the C3H/HeJ mouse model, the study applied high-throughput TCRbeta sequencing to look at T cell clonal expansion in alopecia areata. TCRbeta CDR3 regions were amplified by immunoSEQ multiplex PCR with 35 Vbeta forward and 13 Jbeta reverse primers.

The CDR3, from cysteine to phenylalanine, totals 13 residues. This entry keeps only the CDR3 DNA: 39 bases, framed from base 1. V and J lose 0 bases and 6 bases, and a span of 11 bases separates them. CDR1 and CDR2, looked up from the germline V gene (reference sequence), are GTSNPN and SVGIG. As concerns this clone: What this receptor recognizes is not known. Per-base qualities were not stored, and no clone one base away is much larger.

Explained via the paper, the time point label denotes: more than three weeks on oral tofacitinib. In light of the paper, this sample's treatment or condition label describes: oral pan-JAK inhibitor, 5-10 mg twice daily. Lesional scalp punch biopsies and peripheral blood were obtained from alopecia areata patients. PBMCs were isolated by density centrifugation and stained for CD3, CD4 and CD8, after which CD4+ and CD8+ T cells were sorted on a FACSAria. Library construction relied on the immunoSEQ multiplex PCR assay. For TCR sequencing, RNA was extracted from every sample and reverse transcribed into cDNA to serve as template. SuperScript III was used to make first-strand cDNA, primed with a 2:1 mix of oligo-dT and random hexamers. Amplification bias was assessed with a synthetic immune receptor repertoire, and residual bias was removed computationally. On the study's bioinformatics: Raw reads were preprocessed to remove errors, and CDR3 was defined by IMGT conventions from the conserved cysteine to phenylalanine. Clonality was computed by normalizing Shannon entropy by log2 of the number of productive unique TCRs and subtracting the result from 1. Whether each scalp clone was CD4 or CD8 was inferred by checking scalp TCRbeta sequences against the CD4 and CD8 repertoires from sorted blood. The clones in this table, taken by TCRdb from immuneACCESS, are in-frame only. Not every clone is retained; where verified, under half of the shortfall comes from an unresolved V gene, and the cause of the rest is unknown. Clone size and V and J calls were adopted from that table, with D and trimming inferred from the DNA. The sample includes 150,000 to 200,000 clones, with about three fifths observed a single time. The ten largest clones take up 0.75% to 0.95% of the sample.

Points the paper makes about the study in general: The treated cohort was small, with a single nonresponder, so links between baseline CD8+ expansion and response need larger studies. With tofacitinib, both scalp clonality and the number of expanded CD8+ clones among the top 100 scalp clones went down significantly. During tofacitinib treatment, many expanded lesional clones stuck around in both scalp and blood, and this persistence may partly explain why relapse happens after treatment is stopped. Compared with normal scalp, lesional scalp, particularly in alopecia totalis/universalis, had higher clonality and more expanded CD8+ clones, which suggests antigenic drive. Shared TCR sequences between patients were less evident than in mice, which may be partly attributable to HLA diversity in the patient population. Scalp TCR repertoire analysis is complicated because resident alphabeta T cells in normal human skin are also sequenced, whereas mouse skin is dominated by gammadelta T cells.

The sequences come from CD4+ T cells sorted from blood, collected at week 4, from a patient treated with tofacitinib. This sequence uses TRBV30 and TRBJ1-2; TRBD1 is a possible D gene, resting on 5 matching bases. The sequence derives from a human donor with alopecia areata. The CDR3 is CAWSVSLGDGYTF. In nucleotide form, the sequence is TGTGCCTGGAGTGTATCTCTGGGGGATGGCTACACCTTC.